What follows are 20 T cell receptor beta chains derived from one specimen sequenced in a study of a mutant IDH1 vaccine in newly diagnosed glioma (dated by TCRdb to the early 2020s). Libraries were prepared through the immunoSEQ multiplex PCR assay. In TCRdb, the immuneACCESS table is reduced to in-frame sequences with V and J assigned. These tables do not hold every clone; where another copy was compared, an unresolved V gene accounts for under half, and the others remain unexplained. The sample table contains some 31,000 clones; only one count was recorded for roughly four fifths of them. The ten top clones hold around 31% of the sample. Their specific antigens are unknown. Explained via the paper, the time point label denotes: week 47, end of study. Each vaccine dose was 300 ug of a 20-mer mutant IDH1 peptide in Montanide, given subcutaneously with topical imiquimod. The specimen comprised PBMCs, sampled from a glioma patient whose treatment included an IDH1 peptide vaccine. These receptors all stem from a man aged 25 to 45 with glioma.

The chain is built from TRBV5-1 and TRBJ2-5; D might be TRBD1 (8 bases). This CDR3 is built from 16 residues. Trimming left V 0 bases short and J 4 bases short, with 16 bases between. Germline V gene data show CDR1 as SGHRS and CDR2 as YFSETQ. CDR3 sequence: CASSLDPSGTGETQYF. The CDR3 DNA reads TGCGCCAGCAGCTTGGACCCAAGCGGGACAGGAGAGACCCAGTACTTC. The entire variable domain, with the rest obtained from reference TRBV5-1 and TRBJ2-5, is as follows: KAGVTQTPRYLIKTRGQQVTLSCSPISGHRSVSWYQQTPGQGLQFLFEYFSETQRNKGNFPGRFSGRQFSNSRSEMNVSTLELGDSALYLCASSLDPSGTGETQYFGPGTRLLVL.

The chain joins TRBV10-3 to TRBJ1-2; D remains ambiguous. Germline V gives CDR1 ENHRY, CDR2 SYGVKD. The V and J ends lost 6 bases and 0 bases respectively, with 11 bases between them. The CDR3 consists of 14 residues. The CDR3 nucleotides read TGTGCCATCAGGTCCTTTACAGCTAACTATGGCTACACCTTC. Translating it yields CAIRSFTANYGYTF.

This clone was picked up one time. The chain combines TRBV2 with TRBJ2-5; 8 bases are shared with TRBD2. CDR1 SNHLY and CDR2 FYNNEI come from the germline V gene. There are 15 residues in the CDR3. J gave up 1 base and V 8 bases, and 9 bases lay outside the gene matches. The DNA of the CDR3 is TGTGCCAGCCGACACGAGCGGGGGAGCCAAGAGACCCAGTACTTC. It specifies CASRHERGSQETQYF.

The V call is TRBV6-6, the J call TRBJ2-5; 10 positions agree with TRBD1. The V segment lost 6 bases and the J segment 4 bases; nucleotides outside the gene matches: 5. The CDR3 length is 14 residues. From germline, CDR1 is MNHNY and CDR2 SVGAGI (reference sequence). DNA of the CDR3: TGTGCCAGCAGCCGGGACAGGGGAAGAGAGACCCAGTACTTC. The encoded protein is CASSRDRGRETQYF.

CDR3 loop: CASSDPSRVNTGELFF. DNA for the CDR3: TGCGCCAGCAGCGACCCAAGTCGGGTGAACACCGGGGAGCTGTTTTTT. The chain joins TRBV5-1 to TRBJ2-2; D call uncertain. V dropped 4 bases and J dropped 1 base, with 14 bases sitting between them. Germline lookup yields CDR1 SGHRS and CDR2 YFSETQ. This CDR3 region has 16 residues.

This chain's CDR3 is CSVALADTEAFF. DNA for the CDR3: TGCAGCGTTGCTCTCGCAGACACTGAAGCTTTCTTT. The chain couples TRBV29-1 to TRBJ1-1; the D is unclear. This CDR3 comprises 12 residues. CDR1 and CDR2 from the germline V gene are SQVTM and ANQGSEA. The V and J ends lost 4 bases and 3 bases respectively, with 9 bases between them.

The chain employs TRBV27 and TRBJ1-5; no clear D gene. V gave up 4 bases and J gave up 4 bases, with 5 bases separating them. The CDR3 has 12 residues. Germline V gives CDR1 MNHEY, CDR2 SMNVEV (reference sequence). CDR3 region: CASSSYNQPQHF. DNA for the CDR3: TGTGCCAGCAGTTCCTATAATCAGCCCCAGCATTTT.

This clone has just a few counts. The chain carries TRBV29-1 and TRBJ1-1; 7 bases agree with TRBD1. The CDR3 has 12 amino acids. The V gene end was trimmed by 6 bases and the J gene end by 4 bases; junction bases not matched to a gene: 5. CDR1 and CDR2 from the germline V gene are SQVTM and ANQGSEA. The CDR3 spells CSVYRGGTEAFF. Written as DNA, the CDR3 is TGCAGCGTCTACAGGGGTGGCACTGAAGCTTTCTTT.

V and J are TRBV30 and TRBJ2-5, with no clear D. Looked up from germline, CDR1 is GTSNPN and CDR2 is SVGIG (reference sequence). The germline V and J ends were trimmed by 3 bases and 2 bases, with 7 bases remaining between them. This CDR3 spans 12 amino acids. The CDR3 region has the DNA TGTGCCTGGAGGATCGATCAAGAGACCCAGTACTTC. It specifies CAWRIDQETQYF.

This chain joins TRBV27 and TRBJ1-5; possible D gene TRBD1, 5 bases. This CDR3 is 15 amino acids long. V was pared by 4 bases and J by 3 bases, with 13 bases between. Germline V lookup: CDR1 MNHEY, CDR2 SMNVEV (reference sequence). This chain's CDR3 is CASSSGSRYNQPQHF. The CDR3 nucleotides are TGTGCCAGCAGTTCAGGGTCTCGGTACAATCAGCCCCAGCATTTT.

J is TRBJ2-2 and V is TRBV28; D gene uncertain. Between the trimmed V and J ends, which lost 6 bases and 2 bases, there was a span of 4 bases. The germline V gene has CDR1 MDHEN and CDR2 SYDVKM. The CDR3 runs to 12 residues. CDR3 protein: CASSYNTGELFF. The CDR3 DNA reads TGTGCCAGCAGCTACAACACCGGGGAGCTGTTTTTT.

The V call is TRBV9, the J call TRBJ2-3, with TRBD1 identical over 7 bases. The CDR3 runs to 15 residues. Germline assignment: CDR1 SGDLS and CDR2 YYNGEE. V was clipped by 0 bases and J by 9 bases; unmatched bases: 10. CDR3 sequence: CASSVATGAMGTQYF. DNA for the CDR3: TGTGCCAGCAGCGTAGCTACAGGGGCCATGGGGACGCAGTATTTT. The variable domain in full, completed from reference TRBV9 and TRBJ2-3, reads DSGVTQTPKHLITATGQRVTLRCSPRSGDLSVYWYQQSLDQGLQFLIQYYNGEERAKGNILERFSAQQFPDLHSELNLSSLELGDSALYFCASSVATGAMGTQYFGPGTRLTVL.

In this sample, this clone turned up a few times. CDR3 nucleotide sequence: TGTGCCAGCAGCTTTAAGCGGGCAGATACGCAGTATTTT. It yields the protein CASSFKRADTQYF. The V and J genes are TRBV7-2 and TRBJ2-3; tentatively, D is TRBD2 (6 bases). This CDR3 has 13 residues. Trimming pared 3 bases from V and 4 bases from J, leaving 8 bases between. Germline V gene sequence: CDR1 SGHTA, CDR2 FQGNSA.

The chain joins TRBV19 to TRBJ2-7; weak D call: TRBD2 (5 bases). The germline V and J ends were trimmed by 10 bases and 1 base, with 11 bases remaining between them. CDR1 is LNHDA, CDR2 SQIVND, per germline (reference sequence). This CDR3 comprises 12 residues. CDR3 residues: CATSTGSYEQYF. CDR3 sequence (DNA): TGTGCCACCTCGACGGGGTCCTACGAGCAGTACTTC.

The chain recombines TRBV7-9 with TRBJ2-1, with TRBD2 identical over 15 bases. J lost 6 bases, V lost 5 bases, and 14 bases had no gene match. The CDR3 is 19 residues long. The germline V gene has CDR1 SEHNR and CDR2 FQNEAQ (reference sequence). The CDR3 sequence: CASSRTSGRAFSFPNEQFF. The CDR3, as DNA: TGTGCCAGCAGCCGGACTAGCGGGAGGGCCTTTTCGTTCCCCAATGAGCAGTTCTTC.

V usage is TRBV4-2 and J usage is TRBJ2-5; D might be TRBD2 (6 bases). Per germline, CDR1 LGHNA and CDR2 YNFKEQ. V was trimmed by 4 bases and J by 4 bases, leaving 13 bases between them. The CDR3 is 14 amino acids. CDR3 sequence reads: CASSLGGRGETQYF. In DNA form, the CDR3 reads TGTGCCAGCAGCCTTGGGGGGAGAGGAGAGACCCAGTACTTC.

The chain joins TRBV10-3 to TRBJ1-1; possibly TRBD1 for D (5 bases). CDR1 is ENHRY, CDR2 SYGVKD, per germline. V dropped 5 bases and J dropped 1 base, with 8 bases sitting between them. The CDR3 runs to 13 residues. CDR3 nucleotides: TGTGCCATCAGTAAGACAGAGAACACTGAAGCTTTCTTT. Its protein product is CAISKTENTEAFF.

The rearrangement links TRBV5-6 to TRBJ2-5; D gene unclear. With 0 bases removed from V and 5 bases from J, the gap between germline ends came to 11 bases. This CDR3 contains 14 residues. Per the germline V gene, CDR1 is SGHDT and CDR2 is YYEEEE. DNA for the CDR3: TGTGCCAGCAGCTTGGCGGCTGGTTTGGAGACCCAGTACTTC. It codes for CASSLAAGLETQYF.

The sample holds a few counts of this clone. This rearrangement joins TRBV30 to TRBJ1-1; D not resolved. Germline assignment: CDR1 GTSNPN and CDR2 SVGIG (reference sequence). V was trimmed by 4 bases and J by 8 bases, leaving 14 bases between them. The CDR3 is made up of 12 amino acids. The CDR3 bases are TGTGCCTGGACCCACTCGGGCAGAGAAGCTTTCTTT. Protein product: CAWTHSGREAFF.

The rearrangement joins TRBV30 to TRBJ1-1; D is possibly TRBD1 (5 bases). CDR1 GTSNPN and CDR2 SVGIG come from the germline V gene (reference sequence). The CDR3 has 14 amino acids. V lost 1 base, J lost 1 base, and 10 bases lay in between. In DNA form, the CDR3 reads TGTGCCTGGAGTGAAGGGGAGGGGAACACTGAAGCTTTCTTT. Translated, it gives CAWSEGEGNTEAFF.